The rows below give T cell receptor beta chains drawn from one sample of a study of T cell responses to AZD1222 COVID-19 vaccine. Measured with immunoSEQ multiplex PCR; TCRdb has only the in-frame clones, and not every one. This table holds some 140,000 clones, less than 90% found once. This specimen consisted of peripheral blood, obtained on day 0 of AZD1222 vaccination. All receptors come from an adult in good health. Both conserved end residues are part of each CDR3. D genes are given only for firm matches. Size values are once, few and many counts, or a class for expanded clones, and some rows have none.

TRBV3-1/TRBV3-2	-	TRBJ1-6	-	TGTGCCAGCAGCCACAGGGGTGGGTCCTATAATTCACCCCTCCACTTT	CASSHRGGSYNSPLHF
TRBV5-1	-	TRBJ2-5	-	TGCGCCAGCAGCTCCGAGACCGGGAGAAAAGAGACCCAGTACTTC	CASSSETGRKETQYF
TRBV4-2	TRBD1	TRBJ1-3	-	TGTGCCAGCAGCCTTTCCGGGACAGATTCTGGAAACACCATATATTTT	CASSLSGTDSGNTIYF
TRBV18	-	TRBJ1-1	few	TGTGCCAGTGGTATGGGGATGAACACTGAAGCTTTCTTT	CASGMGMNTEAFF
TRBV6-1	-	TRBJ1-4	-	TGTGCCAGCAGTGAGTCCCCCATTAATGAAAAACTGTTTTTT	CASSESPINEKLFF
TRBV9	-	TRBJ2-3	-	TGTGCCAGCAGCGTAGGGTTGGGGCTGTCCACAGATACGCAGTATTTT	CASSVGLGLSTDTQYF
TRBV11-2	-	TRBJ1-2	-	TGTGCCAGCAGCCAAGGGACGGCGCCAAACGGCTACACCTTC	CASSQGTAPNGYTF
TRBV6-2/TRBV6-3	-	TRBJ1-2	-	TGTGCCAGCAGTTACTCTCAATCGATGGGCCTACTATACTATGGCTACACCTTC	CASSYSQSMGLLYYGYTF
TRBV4-1	TRBD1	TRBJ1-5	-	TGCGCCAGCAGCCGGACAGGGGCGAAAAATCAGCCCCAGCATTTT	CASSRTGAKNQPQHF
TRBV10-3	-	TRBJ1-2	-	TGTGCCATCAGTACCGGGACGGATTATGGCTACACCTTC	CAISTGTDYGYTF
TRBV6-5	-	TRBJ2-7	-	TGTGCCAGCAGAGCCAGGGGAGTCTACGAGCAGTACTTC	CASRARGVYEQYF
TRBV21-1	-	TRBJ1-5	-	TGTGCCAGCAGCAAACCGACAGGGAGTGGAAATCAGCCCCAGCATTTT	CASSKPTGSGNQPQHF
TRBV18	-	TRBJ1-2	-	TGTGCCAGCTCACCACCCGGGGCAGGGCCCAAGAACTATGGCTACACCTTC	CASSPPGAGPKNYGYTF
TRBV18	-	TRBJ1-1	once	TGTGCCAGCTCACGGTCATCTGGGGACACTGAAGCTTTCTTT	CASSRSSGDTEAFF
TRBV5-6	-	TRBJ1-5	-	TGTGCCAGCAGCTTTTCGGTGTCAGCGGGTCAGCCCCAGCATTTT	CASSFSVSAGQPQHF
TRBV7-9	TRBD1	TRBJ1-2	-	TGTGCCAGCAGCCCCCCCGGGACAGGGTATGGCTACACCTTC	CASSPPGTGYGYTF
TRBV5-4	TRBD1	TRBJ1-1	-	TGTGCCAGCGAAGAAAGACAGGGAGTCAACACTGAAGCTTTCTTT	CASEERQGVNTEAFF
TRBV28	-	TRBJ2-2	-	TGTGCCAGCAGTTTATCCGTGGGGGTGAACACCGGGGAGCTGTTTTTT	CASSLSVGVNTGELFF
TRBV4-2	TRBD1	TRBJ2-7	once	TGTGCCAGCAGCCGAGACAGGGGGGACGAGCAGTACTTC	CASSRDRGDEQYF
TRBV5-1	TRBD1	TRBJ2-1	-	TGCGCCAGCAGCTTGACAGGGGGCGGTCGGGTTGAGCAGTTCTTC	CASSLTGGGRVEQFF
TRBV15	-	TRBJ1-2	-	TGTGCCACCAGCAATGACCGAACTCTGGCCTATGGCTACACCTTC	CATSNDRTLAYGYTF
TRBV20-1	-	TRBJ1-1	-	TGCAGTGCTCTCGGGACACCCGCCCCCTTT	CSALGTPAPF
TRBV6-5	TRBD1	TRBJ2-7	-	TGTGCCAGCAGCTCGACAGGGTACGAGCAGTACTTC	CASSSTGYEQYF
TRBV6-5	TRBD2	TRBJ2-2	-	TGTGCCAGCAGGCTAGCGGGGGCCAACACCGGGGAGCTGTTTTTT	CASRLAGANTGELFF
TRBV6-2/TRBV6-3	-	TRBJ1-1	-	TGTGCCAGCAGTTATTCTGGGGGAAATACTGAAGCTTTCTTT	CASSYSGGNTEAFF
TRBV7-2	-	TRBJ2-5	few	TGTGCCAGCAGCCCGGGAGTTCGGGAGACCCAGTACTTC	CASSPGVRETQYF
TRBV7-6	-	TRBJ2-7	-	TGTGCCAGCAGCATCGGGACACAAGCCTACGAGCAGTACTTC	CASSIGTQAYEQYF
TRBV7-9	-	TRBJ1-1	-	TGTGCCAGCAGCTTAGAAGGGGCTGAAGCTTTCTTT	CASSLEGAEAFF
TRBV6-5	-	TRBJ1-2	-	TGTGCCAGCAGGCGAGGAGGGGGAGGAGGCTACACCTTC	CASRRGGGGGYTF
TRBV4-3	TRBD1	TRBJ1-6	-	TGCGCCAGCAGCCTCGCGGCCCGAATGGGGACAGGGGCTGCGCCCCTCCACTTT	CASSLAARMGTGAAPLHF
TRBV5-1	-	TRBJ2-1	-	TGCGCCAGCAGCCCACAAGGGGGGTCTCTCAATGAGCAGTTCTTC	CASSPQGGSLNEQFF
TRBV21-1	-	TRBJ2-5	-	TGTGCCAGCAGTGGGGAGACCCAGTACTTC	CASSGETQYF